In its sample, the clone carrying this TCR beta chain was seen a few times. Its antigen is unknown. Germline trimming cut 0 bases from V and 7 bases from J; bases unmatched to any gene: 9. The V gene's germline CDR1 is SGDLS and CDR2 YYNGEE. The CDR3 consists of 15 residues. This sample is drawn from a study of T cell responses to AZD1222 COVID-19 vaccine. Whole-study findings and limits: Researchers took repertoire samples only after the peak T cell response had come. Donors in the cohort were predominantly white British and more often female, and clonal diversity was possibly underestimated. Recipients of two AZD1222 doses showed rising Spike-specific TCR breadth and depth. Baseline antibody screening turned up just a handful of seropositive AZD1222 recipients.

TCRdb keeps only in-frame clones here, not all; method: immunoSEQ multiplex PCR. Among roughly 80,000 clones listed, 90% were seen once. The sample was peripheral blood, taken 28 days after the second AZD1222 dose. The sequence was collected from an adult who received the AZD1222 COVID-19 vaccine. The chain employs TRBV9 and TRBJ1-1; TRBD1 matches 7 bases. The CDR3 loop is CASSVAAGGSIEAFF. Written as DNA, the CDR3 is TGTGCCAGCAGCGTAGCGGCAGGGGGAAGTATTGAAGCTTTCTTT.